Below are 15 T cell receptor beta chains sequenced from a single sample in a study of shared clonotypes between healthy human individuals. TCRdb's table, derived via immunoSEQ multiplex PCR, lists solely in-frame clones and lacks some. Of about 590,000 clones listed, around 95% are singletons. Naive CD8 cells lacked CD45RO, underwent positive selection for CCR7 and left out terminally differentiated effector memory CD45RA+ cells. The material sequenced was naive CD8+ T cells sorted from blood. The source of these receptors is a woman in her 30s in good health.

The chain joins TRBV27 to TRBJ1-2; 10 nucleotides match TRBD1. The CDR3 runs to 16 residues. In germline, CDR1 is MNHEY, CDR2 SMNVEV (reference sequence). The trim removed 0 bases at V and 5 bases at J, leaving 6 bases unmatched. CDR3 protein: CASSLSPGTGEYGYTF. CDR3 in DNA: TGTGCCAGCAGTTTATCACCCGGGACAGGGGAGTATGGCTACACCTTC.

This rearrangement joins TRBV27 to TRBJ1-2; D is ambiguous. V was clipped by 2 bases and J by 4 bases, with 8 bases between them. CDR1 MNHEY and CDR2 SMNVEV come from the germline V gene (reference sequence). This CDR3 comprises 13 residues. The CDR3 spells CASSLVGSYGYTF. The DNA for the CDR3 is TGTGCCAGCAGTTTAGTAGGATCCTATGGCTACACCTTC.

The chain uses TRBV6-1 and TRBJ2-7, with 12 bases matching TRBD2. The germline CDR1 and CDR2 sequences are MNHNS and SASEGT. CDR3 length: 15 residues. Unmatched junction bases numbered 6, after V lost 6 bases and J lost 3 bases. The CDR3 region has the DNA TGTGCCAGCAGCGAATCTAGCGGGAGGGGCTACGAGCAGTACTTC. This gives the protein CASSESSGRGYEQYF.

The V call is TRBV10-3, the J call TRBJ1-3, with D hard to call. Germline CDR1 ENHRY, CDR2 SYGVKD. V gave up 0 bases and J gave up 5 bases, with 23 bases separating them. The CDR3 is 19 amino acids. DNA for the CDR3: TGTGCCATCAGTGAGTCTTGGTATTCGGAGTGGCAGCGGAGAAACACCATATATTTT. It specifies CAISESWYSEWQRRNTIYF.

This CDR3 is CASSPPSGRREQYF. CDR3 in DNA: TGTGCCAGCAGCCCTCCAAGCGGGAGACGCGAGCAGTACTTC. The chain combines TRBV7-9 with TRBJ2-5, with TRBD2 identical over 8 bases. The assigned J gene may be wrong: the sequence end matches TRBJ2-7 better. Per the germline V gene, CDR1 is SEHNR and CDR2 is FQNEAQ (reference sequence). The CDR3 runs to 14 residues.

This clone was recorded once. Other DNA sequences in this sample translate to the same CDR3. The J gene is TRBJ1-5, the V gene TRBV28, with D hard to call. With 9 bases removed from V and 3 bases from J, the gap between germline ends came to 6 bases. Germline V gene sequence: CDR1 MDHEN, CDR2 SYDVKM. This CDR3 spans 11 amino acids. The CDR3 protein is CASSHNQPQHF. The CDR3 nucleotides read TGTGCCAGTAGCCACAATCAGCCCCAGCATTTT.

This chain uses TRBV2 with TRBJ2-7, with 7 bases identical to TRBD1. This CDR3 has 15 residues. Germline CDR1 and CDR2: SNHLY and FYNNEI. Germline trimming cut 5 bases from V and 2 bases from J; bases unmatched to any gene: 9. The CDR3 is CASSYKPGQPYEQYF. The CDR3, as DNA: TGTGCCAGCAGTTACAAACCGGGACAGCCCTACGAGCAGTACTTC.

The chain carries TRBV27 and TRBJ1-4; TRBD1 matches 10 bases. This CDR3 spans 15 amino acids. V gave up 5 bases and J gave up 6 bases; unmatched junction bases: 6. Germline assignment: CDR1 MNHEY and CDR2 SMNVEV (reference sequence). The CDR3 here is CASSPAGTGDEKLFF. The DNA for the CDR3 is TGTGCCAGCAGTCCAGCCGGGACAGGGGATGAAAAACTGTTTTTT.

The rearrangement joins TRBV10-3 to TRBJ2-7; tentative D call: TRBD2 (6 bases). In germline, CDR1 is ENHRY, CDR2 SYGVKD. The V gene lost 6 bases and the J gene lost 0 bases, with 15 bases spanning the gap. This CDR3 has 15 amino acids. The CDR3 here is CAISPTRGSSYEQYF. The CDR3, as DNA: TGTGCCATCAGCCCGACTCGGGGGAGCTCCTACGAGCAGTACTTC.

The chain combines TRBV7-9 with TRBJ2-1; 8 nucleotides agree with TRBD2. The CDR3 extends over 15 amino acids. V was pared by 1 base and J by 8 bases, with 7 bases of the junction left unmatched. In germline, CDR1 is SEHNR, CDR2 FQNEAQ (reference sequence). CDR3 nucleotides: TGTGCCAGCAGCTTAGACGGGAGGGCCCGACATGAGCAGTTCTTC. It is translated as CASSLDGRARHEQFF. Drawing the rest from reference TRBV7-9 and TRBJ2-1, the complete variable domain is DTGVSQNPRHKITKRGQNVTFRCDPISEHNRLYWYRQTLGQGPEFLTYFQNEAQLEKSRLLSDRFSAERPKGSFSTLEIQRTEQGDSAMYLCASSLDGRARHEQFFGPGTRLTVL.

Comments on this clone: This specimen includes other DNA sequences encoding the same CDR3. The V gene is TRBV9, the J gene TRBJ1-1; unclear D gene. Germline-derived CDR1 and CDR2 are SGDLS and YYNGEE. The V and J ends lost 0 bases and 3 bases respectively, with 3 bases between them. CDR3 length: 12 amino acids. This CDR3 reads CASSVVDTEAFF. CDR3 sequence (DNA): TGTGCCAGCAGCGTAGTCGACACTGAAGCTTTCTTT.

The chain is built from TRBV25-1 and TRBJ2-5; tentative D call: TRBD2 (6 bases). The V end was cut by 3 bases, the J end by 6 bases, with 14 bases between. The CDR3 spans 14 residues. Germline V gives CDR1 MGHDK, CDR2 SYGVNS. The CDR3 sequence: CASSEEGRYKTQYF. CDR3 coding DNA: TGTGCCAGCAGTGAGGAGGGGAGGTATAAGACCCAGTACTTC.

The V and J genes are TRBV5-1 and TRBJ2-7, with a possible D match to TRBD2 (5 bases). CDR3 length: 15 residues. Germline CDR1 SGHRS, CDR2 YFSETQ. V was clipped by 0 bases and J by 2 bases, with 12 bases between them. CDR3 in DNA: TGCGCCAGCAGCTTGGTCCGGGAATCCCCCTACGAGCAGTACTTC. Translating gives CASSLVRESPYEQYF.

The CDR3 DNA reads as TGTGCCAGCAGCAAAAGTGAAAGTTGCAATCAGCCCCAGCATTTT. Translated, it gives CASSKSESCNQPQHF. The V and J genes are TRBV21-1 and TRBJ1-5. TRBV21-1 is a listed pseudogene. The CDR3 is 15 residues long.

The CDR3 here is CAWSAVGAGGSEQYF. CDR3 DNA: TGTGCCTGGAGTGCAGTGGGGGCAGGGGGATCCGAGCAGTACTTC. This chain links TRBV30 with TRBJ2-7; 7 nucleotides agree with TRBD1. With V trimmed by 1 base and J by 6 bases, 12 bases remained unmatched. The CDR3 consists of 15 residues. Per germline, CDR1 GTSNPN and CDR2 SVGIG (reference sequence).